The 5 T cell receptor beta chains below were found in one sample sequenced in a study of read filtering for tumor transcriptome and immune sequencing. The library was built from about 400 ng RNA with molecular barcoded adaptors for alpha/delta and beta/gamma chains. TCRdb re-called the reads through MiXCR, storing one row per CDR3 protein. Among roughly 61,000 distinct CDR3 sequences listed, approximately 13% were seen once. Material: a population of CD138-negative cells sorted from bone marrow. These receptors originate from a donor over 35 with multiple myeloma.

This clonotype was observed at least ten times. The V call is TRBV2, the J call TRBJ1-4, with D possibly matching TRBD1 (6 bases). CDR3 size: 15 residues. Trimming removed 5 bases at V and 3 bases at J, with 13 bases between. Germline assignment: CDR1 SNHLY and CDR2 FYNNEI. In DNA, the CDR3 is TGTGCCAGCAGTCCTCAGGGGCTGCCTAATGAAAAACTGTTTTTT. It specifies CASSPQGLPNEKLFF.

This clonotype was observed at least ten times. In nucleotides, the CDR3 is TGCGCCAGCAGTGAGTCTGGGCAGGGCGGCACAGATACGCAGTATTTT. Its protein is CASSESGQGGTDTQYF. The V and J genes are TRBV10-1 and TRBJ2-3, with D possibly TRBD1 on 5 matching bases. The CDR3 runs 16 residues. Trimming cost V 0 bases and J 1 base, with 11 bases left between them. Germline CDR1 WNHNN, CDR2 SYGVQD (reference sequence).

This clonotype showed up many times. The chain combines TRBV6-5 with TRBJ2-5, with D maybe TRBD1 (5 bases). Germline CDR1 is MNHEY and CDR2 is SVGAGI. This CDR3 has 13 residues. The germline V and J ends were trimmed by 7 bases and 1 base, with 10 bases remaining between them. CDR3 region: CASTPQGQETQYF. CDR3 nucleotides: TGTGCCAGCACCCCCCAGGGCCAAGAGACCCAGTACTTC.

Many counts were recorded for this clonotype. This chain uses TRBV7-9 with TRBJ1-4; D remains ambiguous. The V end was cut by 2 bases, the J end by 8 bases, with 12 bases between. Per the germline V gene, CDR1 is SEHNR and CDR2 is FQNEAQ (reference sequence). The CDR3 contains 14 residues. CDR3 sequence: CASSLIQKEEKLFF. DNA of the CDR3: TGTGCCAGCAGCTTAATACAGAAGGAAGAAAAACTGTTTTTT.

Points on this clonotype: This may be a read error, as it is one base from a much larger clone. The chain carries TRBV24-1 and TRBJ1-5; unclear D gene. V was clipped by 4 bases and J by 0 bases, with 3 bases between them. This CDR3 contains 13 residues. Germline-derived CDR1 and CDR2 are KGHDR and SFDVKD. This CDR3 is CATSDISNQPQHF. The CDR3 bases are TGTGCCACCAGTGACATTAGCAATCAGCCCCAGCATTTT.